One sample yielded the 2 T cell receptor beta chains listed below, sequenced in a study of CD8 T cells in Susac syndrome. An input of roughly 0.5 to 1 ug of RNA was subjected to reverse transcription using random hexamers. TCRdb re-analysed the immunoSEQ multiplex PCR reads in MiXCR, keeping a single row per CDR3 protein. The table shows around 180,000 distinct CDR3 sequences, with approximately 94% occurring only once. Sequenced material: CD4+ T cells from PBMCs. These receptors originate from a human donor with multiple sclerosis.

The chain recombines TRBV20-1 with TRBJ1-1; D remains unclear. The CDR3 is 12 amino acids. Trimming pared 5 bases from V and 1 base from J, leaving 8 bases between. Looked up from germline, CDR1 is DFQATT and CDR2 is SNEGSKA (reference sequence). The CDR3 coding sequence is TGCAGTGCTCCTCGACAGAACACTGAAGCTTTCTTT. Protein: CSAPRQNTEAFF.

The chain uses TRBV12-3 or TRBV12-4 and TRBJ2-1; D gene ambiguous. V lost 7 bases, J lost 5 bases, and 24 bases lay in between. The CDR3 loop spans 17 amino acids. CDR3 bases: TGTGCCAGCAAGCCAACAGACTTCGGTCTTGCCAACAATGAGCAGTTCTTC. It is translated as CASKPTDFGLANNEQFF.